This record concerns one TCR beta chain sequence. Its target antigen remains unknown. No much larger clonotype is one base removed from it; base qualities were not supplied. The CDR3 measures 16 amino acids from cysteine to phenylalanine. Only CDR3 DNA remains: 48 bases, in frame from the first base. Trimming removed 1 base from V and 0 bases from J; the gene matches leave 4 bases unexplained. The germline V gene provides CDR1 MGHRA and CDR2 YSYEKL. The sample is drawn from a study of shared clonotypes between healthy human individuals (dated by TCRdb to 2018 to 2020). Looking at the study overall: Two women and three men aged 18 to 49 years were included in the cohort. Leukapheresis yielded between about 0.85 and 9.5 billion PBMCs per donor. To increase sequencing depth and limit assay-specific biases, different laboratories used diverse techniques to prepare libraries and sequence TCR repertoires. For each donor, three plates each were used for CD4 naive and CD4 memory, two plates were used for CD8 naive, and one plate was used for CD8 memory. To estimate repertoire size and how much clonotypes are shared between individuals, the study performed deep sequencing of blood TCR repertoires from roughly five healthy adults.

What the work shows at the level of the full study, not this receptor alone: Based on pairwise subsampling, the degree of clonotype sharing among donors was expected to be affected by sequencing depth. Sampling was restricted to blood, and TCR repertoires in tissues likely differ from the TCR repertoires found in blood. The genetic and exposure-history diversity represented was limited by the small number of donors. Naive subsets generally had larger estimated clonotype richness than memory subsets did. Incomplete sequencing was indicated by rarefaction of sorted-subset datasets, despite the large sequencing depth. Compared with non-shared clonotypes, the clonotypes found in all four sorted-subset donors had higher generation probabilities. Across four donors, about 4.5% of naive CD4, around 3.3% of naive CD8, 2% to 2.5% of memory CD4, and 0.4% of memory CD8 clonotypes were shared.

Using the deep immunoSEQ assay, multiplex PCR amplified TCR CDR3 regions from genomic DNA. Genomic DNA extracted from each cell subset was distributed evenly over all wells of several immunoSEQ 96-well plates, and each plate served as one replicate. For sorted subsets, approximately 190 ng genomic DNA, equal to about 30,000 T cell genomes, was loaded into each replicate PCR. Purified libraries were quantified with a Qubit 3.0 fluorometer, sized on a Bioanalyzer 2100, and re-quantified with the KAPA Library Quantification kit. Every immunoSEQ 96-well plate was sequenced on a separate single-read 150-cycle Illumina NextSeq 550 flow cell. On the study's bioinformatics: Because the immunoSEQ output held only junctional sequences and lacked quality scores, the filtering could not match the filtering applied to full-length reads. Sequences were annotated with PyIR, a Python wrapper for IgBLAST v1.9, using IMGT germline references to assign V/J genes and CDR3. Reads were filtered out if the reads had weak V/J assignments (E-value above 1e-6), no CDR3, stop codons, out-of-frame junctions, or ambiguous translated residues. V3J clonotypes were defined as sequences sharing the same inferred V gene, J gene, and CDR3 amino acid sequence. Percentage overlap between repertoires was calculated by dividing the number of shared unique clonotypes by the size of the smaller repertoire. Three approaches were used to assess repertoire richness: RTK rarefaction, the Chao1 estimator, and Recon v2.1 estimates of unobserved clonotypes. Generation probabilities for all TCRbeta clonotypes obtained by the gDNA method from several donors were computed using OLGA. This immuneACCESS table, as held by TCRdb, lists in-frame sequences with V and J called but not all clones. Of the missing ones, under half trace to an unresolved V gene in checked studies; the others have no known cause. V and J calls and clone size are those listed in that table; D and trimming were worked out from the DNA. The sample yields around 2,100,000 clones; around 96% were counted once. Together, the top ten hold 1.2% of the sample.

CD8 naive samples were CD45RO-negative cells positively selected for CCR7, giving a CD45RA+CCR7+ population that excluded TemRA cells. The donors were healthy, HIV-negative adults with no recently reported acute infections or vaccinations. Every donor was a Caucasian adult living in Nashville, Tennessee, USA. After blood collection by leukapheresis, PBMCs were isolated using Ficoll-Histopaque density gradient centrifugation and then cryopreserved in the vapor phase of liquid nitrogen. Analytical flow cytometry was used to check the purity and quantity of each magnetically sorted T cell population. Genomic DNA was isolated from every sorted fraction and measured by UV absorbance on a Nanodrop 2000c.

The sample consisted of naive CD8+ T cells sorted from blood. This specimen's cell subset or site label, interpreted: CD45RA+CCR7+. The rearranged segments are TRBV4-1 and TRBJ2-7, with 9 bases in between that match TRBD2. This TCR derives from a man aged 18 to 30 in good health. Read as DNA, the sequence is TGCGCCAGCAGCCAAGGGTATAGCGGGAGCTCCTACGAGCAGTACTTC. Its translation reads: CASSQGYSGSSYEQYF.